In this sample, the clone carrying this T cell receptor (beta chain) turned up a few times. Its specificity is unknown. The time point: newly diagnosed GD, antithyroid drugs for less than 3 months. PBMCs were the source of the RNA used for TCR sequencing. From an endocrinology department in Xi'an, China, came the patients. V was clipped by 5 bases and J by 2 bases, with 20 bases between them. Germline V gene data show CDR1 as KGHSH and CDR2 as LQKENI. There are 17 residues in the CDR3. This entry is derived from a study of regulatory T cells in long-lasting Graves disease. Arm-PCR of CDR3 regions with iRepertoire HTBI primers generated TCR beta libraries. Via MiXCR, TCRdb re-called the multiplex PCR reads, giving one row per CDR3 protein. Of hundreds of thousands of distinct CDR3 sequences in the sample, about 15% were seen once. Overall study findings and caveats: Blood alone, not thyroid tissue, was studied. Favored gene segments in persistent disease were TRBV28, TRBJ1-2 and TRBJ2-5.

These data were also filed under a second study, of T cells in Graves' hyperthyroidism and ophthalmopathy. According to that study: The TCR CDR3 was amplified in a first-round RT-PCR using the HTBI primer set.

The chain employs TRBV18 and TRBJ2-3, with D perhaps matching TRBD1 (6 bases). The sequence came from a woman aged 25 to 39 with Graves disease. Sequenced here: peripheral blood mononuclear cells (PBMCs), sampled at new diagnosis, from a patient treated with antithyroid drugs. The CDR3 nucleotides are TGTGCCAGCTCATCCCTTGGATGGGCAGGGGACACAGATACGCAGTATTTT. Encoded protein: CASSSLGWAGDTDTQYF.